The 4 T cell receptor beta chains in this list originate from one sample, sequenced in a study of response to subunit inactivated influenza vaccine. TCRdb reprocessed the RT-PCR reads via MiXCR and lists one record per CDR3 protein. Among about 500,000 distinct CDR3 sequences listed, 10% to 15% were seen once. The specimen comprised PBMCs from blood, sampled roughly 47 days after vaccination. These receptors were collected from a man aged 50-60 years who received an inactivated influenza vaccine.

The chain carries TRBV7-2 and TRBJ1-6, with D uncertain. Germline V gene sequence: CDR1 SGHTA, CDR2 FQGNSA. The CDR3 has 14 residues. Between the trimmed V and J ends, which lost 3 bases and 8 bases, there was a span of 11 bases. The DNA for the CDR3 is TGTGCCAGCAGCTTGGCCGCGGGCTATTCACCCCTCCACTTT. Translated, it gives CASSLAAGYSPLHF. The whole variable domain, remainder taken from reference TRBV7-2 and TRBJ1-6, is GAGVSQSPSNKVTEKGKDVELRCDPISGHTALYWYRQSLGQGLEFLIYFQGNSAPDKSGLPSDRFSAERTGGSVSTLTIQRTQQEDSAVYLCASSLAAGYSPLHFGNGTRLTVT.

This clonotype was recorded many times. V is TRBV20-1 and J is TRBJ1-4; D ambiguous. Trimming took 0 bases from V and 8 from J, leaving 10 bases between them. CDR3 size: 13 residues. Germline CDR1 reads DFQATT; CDR2 reads SNEGSKA (reference sequence). The DNA of the CDR3 is TGCAGTGCTAGAGATGGGCCCGGCGAAAAACTGTTTTTT. Translating it yields CSARDGPGEKLFF.

This chain joins TRBV4-3 and TRBJ2-1; 15 bases agree with TRBD2. The germline V gene encodes CDR1 LGHNA and CDR2 YSLEER. The CDR3 length is 19 residues. Trimming at V came to 3 bases and at J to 8 bases, leaving 14 bases not matched to a gene. In DNA form, the CDR3 reads TGCGCCAGCAGCCAGTATCGTGGACTAGCGGGGGGGCGAAGGGATGAGCAGTTCTTC. This codes for CASSQYRGLAGGRRDEQFF.

This chain connects TRBV7-9 to TRBJ1-2; 9 nucleotides align to TRBD1. The CDR3 length is 15 residues. Trimming removed 1 base from V and 7 bases from J; junction bases left unmatched: 7. Per germline, CDR1 SEHNR and CDR2 FQNEAQ (reference sequence). CDR3 residues: CASSLGATGGFGYTF. In DNA form, the CDR3 reads TGTGCCAGCAGCTTAGGAGCGACAGGGGGGTTTGGCTACACCTTC.